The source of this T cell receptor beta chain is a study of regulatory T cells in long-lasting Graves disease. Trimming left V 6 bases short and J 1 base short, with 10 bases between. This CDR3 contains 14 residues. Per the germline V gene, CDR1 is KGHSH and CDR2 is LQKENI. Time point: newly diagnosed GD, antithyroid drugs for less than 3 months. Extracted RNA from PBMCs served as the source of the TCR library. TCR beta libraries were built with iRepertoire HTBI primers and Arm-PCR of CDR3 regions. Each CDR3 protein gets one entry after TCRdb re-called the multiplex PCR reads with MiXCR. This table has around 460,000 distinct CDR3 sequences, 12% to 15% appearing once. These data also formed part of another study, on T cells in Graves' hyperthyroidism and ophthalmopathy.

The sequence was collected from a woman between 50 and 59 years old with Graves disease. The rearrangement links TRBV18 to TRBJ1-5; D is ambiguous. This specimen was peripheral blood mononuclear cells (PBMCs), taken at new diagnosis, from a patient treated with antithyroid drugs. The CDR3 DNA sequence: TGTGCCAGCTCTACCTCCAACAGCAATCAGCCCCAGCATTTT. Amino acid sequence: CASSTSNSNQPQHF.